These T cell receptor beta chains were read from a single sample in a study of blood T cell repertoires in COVID-19. Method: immunoSEQ multiplex PCR; TCRdb's copy keeps in-frame clones and lacks some. The repertoire holds roughly 40,000 clones, with about 88% as singletons. Specimen: peripheral blood. These receptors all stem from a human donor in a cohort sampled during active COVID-19. Both conserved end residues are part of each CDR3. D genes are given only for firm matches. Not all rows give a size; the values are once, few, many and, for expanded clones, a class.

J gene,clone size,D gene,V gene,CDR3 protein,CDR3 DNA
TRBJ2-3,-,TRBD2,TRBV7-3,CASSLTGLSGVGTQYF,TGTGCCAGCAGCTTAACCGGCCTTAGCGGGGTCGGTACGCAGTATTTT
TRBJ2-7,-,TRBD2,TRBV3-1/TRBV3-2,CASSPEGAGGYEQYF,TGTGCCAGCAGCCCAGAAGGGGCGGGGGGATACGAGCAGTACTTC
TRBJ2-2,-,-,TRBV9,CASSVDGGNTGELFF,TGTGCCAGCAGCGTAGACGGGGGTAACACCGGGGAGCTGTTTTTT
TRBJ2-3,-,TRBD2,TRBV11-2,CASSRTNQGLTLTDTQYF,TGTGCCAGCAGCCGTACTAACCAGGGACTAACCCTCACAGATACGCAGTATTTT
TRBJ2-3,once,TRBD1,TRBV7-9,CASSRRQGSTDTQYF,TGTGCCAGCAGCAGGAGACAGGGCAGCACAGATACGCAGTATTTT
TRBJ2-7,-,TRBD1,TRBV30,CAWSGTGISHEQYF,TGTGCCTGGAGTGGGACAGGGATTTCCCACGAGCAGTACTTC
TRBJ2-1,-,-,TRBV6-5,CASSRKGRLNNEQFF,TGTGCCAGCAGCAGGAAGGGTAGACTAAACAATGAGCAGTTCTTC
TRBJ2-3,-,TRBD1,TRBV6-5,CASSTQGVPIGTQYF,TGTGCCAGCAGTACCCAGGGGGTGCCGATAGGAACGCAGTATTTT
TRBJ1-1,-,-,TRBV6-5,CASSFGAGTEAFF,TGTGCCAGCAGTTTTGGGGCAGGGACTGAAGCTTTCTTT
TRBJ2-7,-,-,TRBV19,CASTLLYPIRGQAYEQYF,TGTGCCAGTACCCTATTGTACCCGATCCGGGGACAAGCCTACGAGCAGTACTTC
TRBJ2-5,-,TRBD2,TRBV7-9,CASSLSSGGARETQYF,TGTGCCAGCAGCCTCTCTAGCGGGGGGGCTCGGGAGACCCAGTACTTC
TRBJ1-2,-,TRBD1,TRBV30,CAWTLGQGAIYGYTF,TGTGCCTGGACCTTGGGACAGGGGGCCATCTATGGCTACACCTTC
TRBJ2-7,-,TRBD1,TRBV6-5,CASKGQGYEQYF,TGTGCCAGCAAGGGACAGGGCTACGAGCAGTACTTC
TRBJ2-1,-,-,TRBV12-5,CASGLVLRGTRSPYNEQFF,TGTGCTAGTGGTTTGGTACTTCGGGGAACTAGATCTCCCTACAATGAGCAGTTCTTC
TRBJ1-5,-,-,TRBV7-9,CASSLRGSNQPQHF,TGTGCCAGCAGCTTACGGGGAAGCAATCAGCCCCAGCATTTT
TRBJ2-5,-,-,TRBV19,CASRTPPGTPQETQYF,TGTGCCAGTAGAACCCCACCTGGGACTCCCCAAGAGACCCAGTACTTC
TRBJ2-1,-,TRBD1,TRBV7-9,CASSYGQGARSNEQFF,TGTGCCAGCAGCTATGGACAGGGGGCGCGATCCAATGAGCAGTTCTTC
TRBJ2-1,-,TRBD1,TRBV7-6,CASSLNPGQGSYNEQFF,TGTGCCAGCAGCTTAAATCCGGGACAGGGGAGTTACAATGAGCAGTTCTTC
TRBJ1-6,few,TRBD1,TRBV2,CASSDDRAVNSPLHF,TGTGCCAGCAGTGACGACAGGGCGGTTAATTCACCCCTCCACTTT
TRBJ1-3,-,-,TRBV5-5,CASSFGGLGSGNTIYF,TGTGCCAGCAGCTTCGGGGGACTTGGCTCTGGAAACACCATATATTTT
TRBJ1-6,-,-,TRBV7-9,CASRPGYDNSPLHF,TGTGCCAGCAGGCCAGGGTACGATAATTCACCCCTCCACTTT
TRBJ2-7,-,TRBD2,TRBV5-1,CASSSKAGGPSYF,TGCGCCAGCAGCTCAAAAGCGGGGGGCCCCTCGTACTTC
TRBJ1-1,-,-,TRBV7-9,CASHPFGTEAFF,TGTGCCAGTCACCCTTTCGGCACTGAAGCTTTCTTT
TRBJ1-1,-,-,TRBV27,CASNDLGVLAEAFF,TGTGCCAGCAACGATTTAGGGGTTCTCGCTGAAGCTTTCTTT
TRBJ2-1,once,TRBD1,TRBV11-3,CASSLEDRGDYEQFF,TGTGCCAGCAGCTTAGAGGACAGGGGGGATTATGAGCAGTTCTTC
TRBJ1-5,once,-,TRBV3-1/TRBV3-2,CASSQGLNQPQHF,TGTGCCAGCAGCCAAGGGCTTAATCAGCCCCAGCATTTT
TRBJ2-7,-,TRBD1,TRBV3-1/TRBV3-2,CASRNRGPGEQYF,TGTGCCAGCAGAAACAGGGGTCCGGGCGAGCAGTACTTC
TRBJ2-7,-,TRBD1,TRBV24-1,CATPRDRGIQQYF,TGTGCCACCCCACGGGACAGGGGTATCCAGCAGTACTTC
TRBJ2-1,few,-,TRBV5-1,CASSLAGRGMDEQFF,TGCGCCAGCAGCTTGGCCGGGCGGGGAATGGATGAGCAGTTCTTC
TRBJ2-1,-,TRBD2,TRBV7-3,CASSLFPSGGVKQDEQFF,TGTGCCAGCAGCTTATTTCCTAGCGGGGGCGTGAAACAGGATGAGCAGTTCTTC
TRBJ1-2,-,-,TRBV27,CASSFRGLEYTF,TGTGCCAGCAGTTTTCGCGGACTGGAATACACCTTC
TRBJ2-7,-,TRBD1,TRBV9,CASSVGGQMLHEQYF,TGTGCCAGCAGCGTAGGGGGACAGATGCTCCACGAGCAGTACTTC
TRBJ1-1,-,-,TRBV4-1,CASSQEGRATEAFF,TGCGCCAGCAGCCAGGAAGGCAGGGCGACTGAAGCTTTCTTT
TRBJ1-5,-,-,TRBV19,CASSLQGFSNQPQHF,TGTGCCAGTAGTTTACAGGGATTTAGCAATCAGCCCCAGCATTTT
TRBJ1-2,-,-,TRBV6-5,CASSYSYRVNYGYTF,TGTGCCAGCAGTTACTCGTACAGGGTAAACTATGGCTACACCTTC
TRBJ2-7,-,TRBD1,TRBV5-6,CASSLGDSLYEQYF,TGTGCCAGCAGCTTGGGGGACAGCCTCTACGAGCAGTACTTC
TRBJ2-1,-,TRBD2,TRBV24-1,CATSDVSGGFFNNEQFF,TGTGCCACCAGTGATGTAAGCGGGGGGTTCTTCAACAATGAGCAGTTCTTC
TRBJ2-7,-,TRBD2,TRBV7-8,CASSFGEGYLRGVSSYEQYF,TGTGCCAGCAGCTTTGGGGAGGGATATTTGCGGGGTGTTTCCTCCTACGAGCAGTACTTC
TRBJ1-2,-,TRBD1,TRBV4-1,CASSQQTGGYGYTF,TGCGCCAGCAGCCAACAGACAGGGGGATATGGCTACACCTTC
TRBJ1-1,-,-,TRBV3-1/TRBV3-2,CASGMTGGTEAFF,TGTGCCAGCGGTATGACAGGCGGCACTGAAGCTTTCTTT
TRBJ2-1,-,-,TRBV9,CASSVFSNEQFF,TGTGCCAGCAGCGTATTTAGTAATGAGCAGTTCTTC
TRBJ1-2,-,-,TRBV25-1,CASRSGDNYGYTF,TGTGCCAGCAGGAGCGGGGATAACTATGGCTACACCTTC
TRBJ2-5,-,TRBD1,TRBV10-1,CASSELTGGIETQYF,TGCGCCAGCAGTGAGTTGACAGGGGGCATAGAGACCCAGTACTTC
TRBJ2-7,few,-,TRBV3-1/TRBV3-2,CASSQVSDYEQYF,TGTGCCAGCAGCCAAGTTAGCGATTACGAGCAGTACTTC
TRBJ2-1,-,-,TRBV24-1,CATSERLAYHEQFF,TGTGCCACCAGTGAAAGGCTAGCGTACCATGAGCAGTTCTTC